This TCR beta chain was identified in a study of blood T cell repertoires in COVID-19. The overall study: Samples taken during acute and convalescent COVID-19 were collected in the United States, Italy and Spain.

The method was immunoSEQ multiplex PCR; TCRdb's version includes in-frame clones alone and lacks a portion of them. Altogether 150,000 or so clones are present, almost 85% being singletons, with the ten largest covering roughly 7.7%. The specimen was peripheral blood. This clonotype was obtained from a man between 40 and 49 years old who had recovered from COVID-19.

CDR3 protein: CASSQGGAGGNTQYF. CDR3 bases: TGCGCCAGCAGCCAGGGAGGTGCGGGAGGAAATACGCAGTATTTT. V and J are TRBV4-3 and TRBJ2-3; the match to TRBD2 covers 8 bases. The CDR3 loop spans 15 amino acids. With 3 bases clipped from V and 7 bases from J, the junction kept 9 bases outside the gene matches. Germline V gene sequence: CDR1 LGHNA, CDR2 YSLEER.